These 21 T cell receptor beta chains were sequenced from one sample in a study of CD8+ T cells in alopecia areata. The authors extracted RNA and reverse transcribed it into cDNA as the sequencing template. Libraries were prepared by immunoSEQ multiplex PCR; TCRdb keeps only in-frame clonotypes and omits some of them. This sample has approximately 99,000 clones; 50% to 60% occur once, and the top ten carry approximately 23%. Input material: NKG2D-low CD8+ T cells sorted from blood. The receptors come from a human donor with alopecia areata.

The CDR3 nucleotides read TGTGCCAGTAGTTCAGGGGGCTGGAGAAGCTACGAGCAGTACTTC. Amino acids: CASSSGGWRSYEQYF. This chain uses TRBV19 with TRBJ2-7, with 8 bases aligning to TRBD1. Germline CDR1 LNHDA, CDR2 SQIVND (reference sequence). V was pared by 5 bases and J by 3 bases, with 9 bases of the junction left unmatched. This CDR3 has 15 residues.

The J gene is TRBJ2-1, the V gene TRBV5-4, with D possibly being TRBD2 (6 bases). CDR1 and CDR2 from the germline V gene are SGHNT and YYREEE (reference sequence). V was trimmed by 4 bases and J by 2 bases, leaving 22 bases between them. CDR3 length: 18 residues. The CDR3 DNA follows: TGTGCCAGCAGCCTGCACCCGCTAGCGCCAAGCACCTACAATGAGCAGTTCTTC. Translating gives CASSLHPLAPSTYNEQFF.

The table lists this clone with a few counts. The chain uses TRBV10-3 and TRBJ1-1; weak D call: TRBD1 (6 bases). Germline CDR1 ENHRY, CDR2 SYGVKD. V was clipped by 6 bases and J by 8 bases, with 10 bases between them. The CDR3 runs to 11 residues. CDR3 sequence reads: CAISGGPEAFF. DNA for the CDR3: TGTGCCATCAGCGGGGGGCCAGAAGCTTTCTTT.

J is TRBJ2-1 and V is TRBV9; TRBD2 matches 10 bases. Per germline, CDR1 SGDLS and CDR2 YYNGEE. This CDR3 has 14 residues. With 1 base clipped from V and 6 bases from J, the junction kept 1 base outside the gene matches. Here the CDR3 reads CASSVSGRANEQFF. The CDR3 DNA follows: TGTGCCAGCAGCGTAAGCGGGAGGGCCAATGAGCAGTTCTTC.

V gene TRBV6-6 combines with J gene TRBJ2-7; D gene unclear. The CDR3 runs to 15 residues. The V gene's germline CDR1 is MNHNY and CDR2 SVGAGI (reference sequence). V was pared by 5 bases and J by 2 bases, with 16 bases between. DNA of the CDR3: TGTGCCAGCAGTCAACGGACCCAATCGGCCTACGAGCAGTACTTC. Its protein is CASSQRTQSAYEQYF.

The chain employs TRBV5-6 and TRBJ2-7; D ambiguous. CDR1 and CDR2 (germline): SGHDT, YYEEEE. The V gene lost 0 bases and the J gene lost 1 base, with 8 bases spanning the gap. This CDR3 has 14 amino acids. CDR3 nucleotide sequence: TGTGCCAGCAGCTTGGGGACCCTGTCCTACGAGCAGTACTTC. Its protein product is CASSLGTLSYEQYF.

The chain combines TRBV5-1 with TRBJ2-2; D is undetermined. The CDR3 spans 14 residues. Trimming cost V 3 bases and J 5 bases, with 11 bases left between them. Germline V CDR1 and CDR2: SGHRS, YFSETQ. This CDR3 reads CASSSARVTGELFF. The DNA for the CDR3 is TGCGCCAGCAGCTCCGCAAGGGTGACCGGGGAGCTGTTTTTT. Full variable domain (outside the CDR3, taken from reference TRBV5-1 and TRBJ2-2): KAGVTQTPRYLIKTRGQQVTLSCSPISGHRSVSWYQQTPGQGLQFLFEYFSETQRNKGNFPGRFSGRQFSNSRSEMNVSTLELGDSALYLCASSSARVTGELFFGEGSRLTVL.

The genes are TRBV30 and TRBJ2-7; D is perhaps TRBD1 (5 bases). Germline CDR1 and CDR2: GTSNPN and SVGIG (reference sequence). The CDR3 has 12 residues. V shed 5 bases and J shed 7 bases, with 15 bases lying between them. The CDR3 DNA sequence: TGTGCCTGGGCAATAGGGGCGAGGGAGCAGTACTTC. As protein: CAWAIGAREQYF.

The rearrangement links TRBV7-9 to TRBJ2-5, with D tentatively TRBD1 (6 bases). Germline lookup yields CDR1 SEHNR and CDR2 FQNEAQ (reference sequence). The germline V and J ends were trimmed by 4 bases and 3 bases, with 15 bases remaining between them. The CDR3 covers 15 residues. This CDR3 is CASSSTGRGKETQYF. The CDR3 DNA is TGTGCCAGCAGCTCCACCGGCAGGGGTAAAGAGACCCAGTACTTC.

The sample holds a few counts of this clone. This chain links TRBV27 with TRBJ2-7; TRBD1 agrees at 7 bases. The length of the CDR3 is 16 residues. Looked up from germline, CDR1 is MNHEY and CDR2 is SMNVEV (reference sequence). Trimming at V came to 0 bases and at J to 1 base, leaving 6 bases not matched to a gene. The CDR3 spells CASSLSRQGQSYEQYF. The DNA of the CDR3 is TGTGCCAGCAGTTTATCGAGACAGGGACAATCCTACGAGCAGTACTTC.

The chain uses TRBV7-9 and TRBJ2-1; 10 bases map to TRBD2. Germline CDR1 is SEHNR and CDR2 is FQNEAQ (reference sequence). The CDR3 contains 16 residues. With V trimmed by 3 bases and J by 7 bases, 9 bases remained unmatched. The CDR3 reads CASSFRGLAGENEQFF. For the CDR3, the DNA is TGTGCCAGCAGCTTTAGAGGGCTAGCGGGAGAGAATGAGCAGTTCTTC.

To note about this clone: The sample has other DNA sequences that encode this CDR3 too. The J gene is TRBJ2-3, the V gene TRBV27; no reliable D call. The germline gives CDR1 MNHEY, CDR2 SMNVEV (reference sequence). V lost 5 bases and J lost 1, with 7 bases in between. CDR3 length: 13 residues. As DNA, the CDR3 is TGTGCCAGCAGTCTCGGAGGCACAGATACGCAGTATTTT. It translates to CASSLGGTDTQYF.

The gene calls are TRBV29-1 and TRBJ2-7; weak D call: TRBD1 (5 bases). The germline gives CDR1 SQVTM, CDR2 ANQGSEA. CDR3 length equals 13 residues. V lost 7 bases and J lost 3, with 16 bases in between. CDR3 bases: TGCAGCGCAGAAGTGGAACAGGACTACGAGCAGTACTTC. Translated: CSAEVEQDYEQYF.

The gene calls are TRBV4-1 and TRBJ2-5, with 15 bases matching TRBD2. The V gene's germline CDR1 is MGHRA and CDR2 YSYEKL. The CDR3 runs 19 residues. Unmatched junction bases numbered 13, after V lost 4 bases and J lost 4 bases. CDR3 loop: CASSLLSGTSGRWGETQYF. CDR3 nucleotide sequence: TGCGCCAGCAGCCTACTTTCCGGGACTAGCGGGAGGTGGGGAGAGACCCAGTACTTC.

This clone was seen only a few times. The rearrangement joins TRBV27 to TRBJ2-7; D is perhaps TRBD1 or TRBD2 (5 bases each). V was clipped by 5 bases and J by 6 bases, with 20 bases between them. The CDR3 is 15 residues long. Germline CDR1 is MNHEY and CDR2 is SMNVEV (reference sequence). CDR3 DNA: TGTGCCAGCAGTACTAAAACGGGGCGAAGGGGCGAGCAGTACTTC. It codes for CASSTKTGRRGEQYF.

This chain uses TRBV9 with TRBJ2-7; D might be TRBD1 (6 bases). Trimming cost V 3 bases and J 3 bases, with 13 bases left between them. CDR3 size: 14 residues. Germline V lookup: CDR1 SGDLS, CDR2 YYNGEE. The DNA for the CDR3 is TGTGCCAGCAGCGCACAGGGTCCCGACTACGAGCAGTACTTC. It is translated as CASSAQGPDYEQYF.

This chain joins TRBV27 and TRBJ2-5, with D perhaps TRBD1 (6 bases). Germline V gives CDR1 MNHEY, CDR2 SMNVEV (reference sequence). CDR3 size: 11 residues. V was clipped by 4 bases and J by 7 bases, with 7 bases between them. CDR3 in DNA: TGTGCCAGCAGTTCACAGGGGACCCAGTACTTC. Translating gives CASSSQGTQYF.

This clone was detected once. The chain is built from TRBV29-1 and TRBJ1-2, with 7 bases identical to TRBD1. Germline V gene sequence: CDR1 SQVTM, CDR2 ANQGSEA. The CDR3 is made up of 11 amino acids. Trimming took 6 bases from V and 8 from J; bases not matched to a gene: 6. The CDR3, as DNA: TGCAGCGTGCTCAGGGGGGGAGGCTACACCTTC. Its protein is CSVLRGGGYTF.

CDR3 in amino acids: CASNNGYEQYF. The CDR3 DNA reads as TGTGCCAGCAACAATGGGTACGAGCAGTACTTC. The chain couples TRBV11-2 to TRBJ2-7; D gene uncertain. The CDR3 runs 11 residues. Trimming cost V 7 bases and J 4 bases, with 8 bases left between them. Per germline, CDR1 SGHAT and CDR2 FQNNGV.

This clone has just a few counts. The rearrangement uses TRBV19 and TRBJ1-2; possibly TRBD1 for D (5 bases). Germline V lookup: CDR1 LNHDA, CDR2 SQIVND (reference sequence). V was shortened by 1 base and J by 6 bases, with 9 bases between the two germline ends. The CDR3 runs 13 residues. The CDR3: CASSIGGVDGYTF. The CDR3 DNA follows: TGTGCCAGTAGTATAGGGGGCGTCGATGGCTACACCTTC. Full variable domain (remainder filled in from reference TRBV19 and TRBJ1-2): DGGITQSPKYLFRKEGQNVTLSCEQNLNHDAMYWYRQDPGQGLRLIYYSQIVNDFQKGDIAEGYSVSREKKESFPLTVTSAQKNPTAFYLCASSIGGVDGYTFGSGTRLTVV.

This clone came up a few times. The chain joins TRBV4-1 to TRBJ2-7, with D possibly called TRBD1 or TRBD2 (7 bases each). Germline V gives CDR1 MGHRA, CDR2 YSYEKL. The CDR3 contains 15 residues. V dropped 2 bases and J dropped 4 bases, with 15 bases sitting between them. The CDR3 reads CASSQRGEGAYEQYF. CDR3 DNA sequence: TGCGCCAGCAGCCAAAGAGGGGAGGGGGCGTACGAGCAGTACTTC.